The 28 T cell receptor beta chains presented below share a single source sample, sequenced in a study of blood T cell repertoires in COVID-19. Generated by immunoSEQ multiplex PCR, the TCRdb table keeps only in-frame clones and is missing some. The repertoire holds about 320,000 clones, with around 88% as singletons. The source material was peripheral blood. These receptor sequences come from a woman between 25 and 40 years old with COVID-19, enrolled during active disease.

The V and J genes are TRBV6-5 and TRBJ1-5, with 9 bases identical to TRBD1. The CDR3 loop spans 13 amino acids. The trim removed 4 bases at V and 5 bases at J, leaving 0 bases unmatched. Germline V gene data show CDR1 as MNHEY and CDR2 as SVGAGI. CDR3 sequence reads: CASSWDRDQPQHF. CDR3 bases: TGTGCCAGCAGTTGGGACAGGGATCAGCCCCAGCATTTT.

V is TRBV6-2 or TRBV6-3 and J is TRBJ2-7, with TRBD2 as a possible D gene (6 bases). This CDR3 is built from 15 residues. The germline V gene encodes CDR1 MNHEY and CDR2 SVGEGT. Between the trimmed V and J ends, which lost 5 bases and 1 base, there was a span of 15 bases. The CDR3 region is CASSAPGLRSYEQYF. The CDR3 DNA sequence: TGTGCCAGCAGTGCCCCGGGACTCCGTTCCTACGAGCAGTACTTC.

This chain uses TRBV12-3 or TRBV12-4 with TRBJ2-5; 8 bases fit TRBD2. This CDR3 spans 13 amino acids. Trimming cost V 5 bases and J 7 bases; bases outside gene matches: 6. In DNA, the CDR3 is TGTGCCAGCAGTCGTATCGGGGGGGGGACCCAGTACTTC. Encoded protein: CASSRIGGGTQYF.

CDR3 protein: CASSPPRNTEAFF. The CDR3 DNA follows: TGCGCCAGCAGTCCCCCGCGGAACACTGAAGCTTTCTTT. The V gene is TRBV23-1, the J gene TRBJ1-1; D is uncertain. TRBV23-1 is an open reading frame, and its role is uncertain. With 4 bases removed from V and 1 base from J, the gap between germline ends came to 7 bases. This CDR3 has 13 residues.

The chain has TRBV7-8 and TRBJ1-3, with D perhaps matching TRBD1 (5 bases). The V end was cut by 3 bases, the J end by 4 bases, with 10 bases between. Germline lookup yields CDR1 SGHVS and CDR2 FQNEAQ. The CDR3 spans 14 residues. CDR3 bases: TGTGCCAGCAGCTTTGCGGACATAGGAAACACCATATATTTT. Translating it yields CASSFADIGNTIYF.

The chain joins TRBV11-2 to TRBJ2-7; 12 bases are a match to TRBD2. Germline lookup yields CDR1 SGHAT and CDR2 FQNNGV. CDR3 length: 16 residues. Losses at the gene ends were 3 bases for V and 3 bases for J; bases not matched to a gene: 6. CDR3 nucleotide sequence: TGTGCCAGCAGCTTGCGGACTAGCGGGACCATCTACGAGCAGTACTTC. This gives the protein CASSLRTSGTIYEQYF.

The chain links TRBV19 to TRBJ1-1; 7 nucleotides match TRBD1. Germline V gene data show CDR1 as LNHDA and CDR2 as SQIVND (reference sequence). This CDR3 spans 14 amino acids. V lost 7 bases to trimming and J lost 2 bases; unmatched junction nucleotides: 7. CDR3 sequence: CASKIRDRNTEAFF. CDR3 in DNA: TGTGCCAGTAAGATCCGGGACAGAAACACTGAAGCTTTCTTT.

The rearrangement uses TRBV27 and TRBJ2-5; tentative D call: TRBD2 (6 bases). This CDR3 comprises 14 residues. Trimming pared 0 bases from V and 4 bases from J, leaving 9 bases between. CDR1 and CDR2 (germline): MNHEY, SMNVEV (reference sequence). The CDR3 bases are TGTGCCAGCAGTTTATCGTCGGGGGTAGAGACCCAGTACTTC. Its translation: CASSLSSGVETQYF.

The rearrangement uses TRBV2 and TRBJ1-2; 8 bases map to TRBD1. The germline gives CDR1 SNHLY, CDR2 FYNNEI. This CDR3 has 13 amino acids. The ends lost 7 bases at V and 5 bases at J; junction bases unmatched: 6. CDR3 residues: CASNLQGEYGYTF. For the CDR3, the DNA is TGTGCCAGCAACCTACAGGGGGAATATGGCTACACCTTC.

The gene calls are TRBV27 and TRBJ2-2; D not certain. V was clipped by 3 bases and J by 5 bases, with 10 bases between them. The germline CDR1 and CDR2 sequences are MNHEY and SMNVEV (reference sequence). The CDR3 is 14 amino acids. The CDR3 DNA sequence: TGTGCCAGCAGTTTCGAGCCCCGGACCGGGGAGCTGTTTTTT. Amino acid sequence: CASSFEPRTGELFF.

The chain is built from TRBV7-9 and TRBJ1-5; D unclear. Per the germline V gene, CDR1 is SEHNR and CDR2 is FQNEAQ (reference sequence). Trimming took 5 bases from V and 11 from J, leaving 16 bases between them. The CDR3 contains 13 residues. The CDR3 sequence: CASSLRRGQSQHF. DNA of the CDR3: TGTGCCAGCAGCCTCCGTAGAGGCCAGTCCCAGCATTTT.

The V and J genes are TRBV4-1 and TRBJ1-1, with D maybe TRBD1 (5 bases). Trimming removed 6 bases at V and 0 bases at J, with 17 bases between. The CDR3 extends over 16 amino acids. CDR1 and CDR2 (germline): MGHRA, YSYEKL. As DNA, the CDR3 is TGCGCCAGCAGTCGCACTACTCAGGGTTTGAACACTGAAGCTTTCTTT. Its translation: CASSRTTQGLNTEAFF.

The V call is TRBV19, the J call TRBJ2-3, with D possibly matching TRBD1 (6 bases). The CDR3 consists of 16 residues. V lost 4 bases to trimming and J lost 1 base, with 15 bases between them. Germline assignment: CDR1 LNHDA and CDR2 SQIVND (reference sequence). The CDR3 here is CASSTQGPLGTDTQYF. CDR3 in DNA: TGTGCCAGTAGTACTCAGGGGCCGTTGGGCACAGATACGCAGTATTTT.

The table lists this clone with a few counts. This rearrangement joins TRBV7-8 to TRBJ2-3; a weak D match, TRBD1 (7 bases). CDR1 is SGHVS, CDR2 FQNEAQ, per germline. The CDR3 extends over 16 amino acids. V lost 5 bases and J lost 11, with 26 bases in between. The CDR3 DNA follows: TGTGCCAGCAGCGCGCGACCGACAGGGACACGGGGGAGGCAGTATTTT. Translated: CASSARPTGTRGRQYF. Full variable domain (outside the CDR3, taken from reference TRBV7-8 and TRBJ2-3): GAGVSQSPRYKVAKRGQDVALRCDPISGHVSLFWYQQALGQGPEFLTYFQNEAQLDKSGLPSDRFFAERPEGSVSTLKIQRTQQEDSAVYLCASSARPTGTRGRQYFGPGTRLTVL.

The V gene is TRBV25-1, the J gene TRBJ1-2; 8 positions agree with TRBD1. This CDR3 comprises 16 residues. The trim removed 3 bases at V and 4 bases at J, leaving 10 bases unmatched. CDR1 is MGHDK, CDR2 SYGVNS, per germline. This chain's CDR3 is CASSDRRTGQAYGYTF. The CDR3 DNA reads TGTGCCAGCAGTGATCGAAGGACAGGGCAGGCCTATGGCTACACCTTC.

This rearrangement joins TRBV19 to TRBJ1-5; 11 nucleotides align to TRBD1. With 6 bases clipped from V and 2 bases from J, the junction kept 12 bases outside the gene matches. The CDR3 sequence is 18 residues long. The germline CDR1 and CDR2 sequences are LNHDA and SQIVND (reference sequence). CDR3 in amino acids: CASRTGQGAPLGNQPQHF. The CDR3 DNA reads as TGTGCCAGTAGAACCGGACAGGGGGCTCCGTTGGGCAATCAGCCCCAGCATTTT.

This chain connects TRBV4-3 to TRBJ1-3; no clear D gene. V was cut by 0 bases and J by 0 bases, with 6 bases left in between. CDR1 is LGHNA, CDR2 YSLEER, per germline. This CDR3 contains 15 residues. CDR3 loop: CASSQDPGSGNTIYF. The CDR3 DNA sequence: TGCGCCAGCAGCCAAGATCCAGGCTCTGGAAACACCATATATTTT.

This chain connects TRBV2 to TRBJ1-5; 7 bases agree with TRBD1. CDR3 length equals 14 residues. V was clipped by 4 bases and J by 7 bases; unmatched bases: 7. From germline, CDR1 is SNHLY and CDR2 FYNNEI. CDR3 residues: CASSAEQGRQPQHF. The CDR3 bases are TGTGCCAGCAGTGCCGAACAGGGGCGACAGCCCCAGCATTTT.

For the CDR3, the DNA is TGTGCCAGCAGTTTAGAGGGCACGGACAGGAGAAATTCACCCCTCCACTTT. This sequence encodes CASSLEGTDRRNSPLHF. The genes are TRBV28 and TRBJ1-6; 7 nucleotides agree with TRBD1. The germline gives CDR1 MDHEN, CDR2 SYDVKM. This CDR3 has 17 residues. V shed 2 bases, J shed 7 bases, and the junction held 11 bases outside the gene matches. Using reference TRBV28 and TRBJ1-6 for the parts outside the CDR3, the full variable domain is DVKVTQSSRYLVKRTGEKVFLECVQDMDHENMFWYRQDPGLGLRLIYFSYDVKMKEKGDIPEGYSVSREKKERFSLILESASTNQTSMYLCASSLEGTDRRNSPLHFGNGTRLTVT.

The sample holds one count of this clone. The chain uses TRBV2 and TRBJ1-4; D unresolved. With 7 bases removed from V and 0 bases from J, the gap between germline ends came to 9 bases. Germline CDR1 and CDR2: SNHLY and FYNNEI. The CDR3 runs to 14 residues. In nucleotides, the CDR3 is TGTGCCAGCAATCCCGGGGCAACTAATGAAAAACTGTTTTTT. It is translated as CASNPGATNEKLFF. Variable domain in full (rest from reference TRBV2 and TRBJ1-4): EPEVTQTPSHQVTQMGQEVILRCVPISNHLYFYWYRQILGQKVEFLVSFYNNEISEKSEIFDDQFSVERPDGSNFTLKIRSTKLEDSAMYFCASNPGATNEKLFFGSGTQLSVL.

The V gene is TRBV20-1, the J gene TRBJ2-1; D is unresolved. The CDR3 extends over 11 amino acids. The ends were cut back, 2 bases at V and 4 bases at J, with 3 bases in the middle. The germline V gene encodes CDR1 DFQATT and CDR2 SNEGSKA (reference sequence). CDR3 residues: CSARLYNEQFF. CDR3 sequence (DNA): TGCAGTGCTAGACTTTACAATGAGCAGTTCTTC.

The rearrangement links TRBV6-6 to TRBJ2-3; D unclear. Germline V gene lookup returns CDR1 MNHNY and CDR2 SVGAGI (reference sequence). Trimming removed 0 bases from V and 5 bases from J, with 3 bases in between. This CDR3 contains 12 residues. The CDR3 sequence is CASSYSGDTQYF. In nucleotides, the CDR3 is TGTGCCAGCAGTTACTCCGGAGATACGCAGTATTTT.

The chain joins TRBV6-1 to TRBJ2-7; TRBD2 is a possible D gene (6 bases). CDR1 is MNHNS, CDR2 SASEGT, per germline. There are 14 residues in the CDR3. V lost 1 base and J 2 bases, leaving 9 bases between the germline ends. CDR3 nucleotide sequence: TGTGCCAGCAGTGAAGGGGGGGTGGCCTACGAGCAGTACTTC. Translating gives CASSEGGVAYEQYF.

This chain links TRBV28 with TRBJ2-3; D gene unclear. The V gene lost 1 base and the J gene lost 6 bases, with 8 bases spanning the gap. CDR1 is MDHEN, CDR2 SYDVKM, per germline. The CDR3 has 13 residues. For the CDR3, the DNA is TGTGCCAGCAGTTTATCCCCCCAGGATACGCAGTATTTT. Residues: CASSLSPQDTQYF.

This clone was counted a single time. The chain employs TRBV10-3 and TRBJ2-1; 8 bases are a match to TRBD1. Looked up from germline, CDR1 is ENHRY and CDR2 is SYGVKD. The CDR3 totals 11 residues. J gave up 9 bases and V 8 bases, and 3 bases lay outside the gene matches. The CDR3 DNA sequence: TGTGCCATCCAGGGGGCCGGTGAGCAGTTCTTC. It encodes CAIQGAGEQFF.

The rearrangement uses TRBV6-6 and TRBJ1-4; perhaps TRBD1 as D (6 bases). Per germline, CDR1 MNHNY and CDR2 SVGAGI (reference sequence). V was shortened by 7 bases and J by 8 bases, with 17 bases between the two germline ends. The CDR3 length is 14 residues. The CDR3 here is CASKSGAHLEKLFF. For the CDR3, the DNA is TGTGCCAGCAAGTCAGGGGCCCACCTCGAAAAACTGTTTTTT.

Only one count was recorded for this clone. The chain has TRBV7-9 and TRBJ2-1; 12 nucleotides line up with TRBD2. CDR1 SEHNR and CDR2 FQNEAQ come from the germline V gene (reference sequence). The V gene end was trimmed by 4 bases and the J gene end by 2 bases; junction bases not matched to a gene: 12. This CDR3 has 19 amino acids. Written as DNA, the CDR3 is TGTGCCAGCAGCTCCGCCCCCTCAAGGACTAGCGGGGCCTACAATGAGCAGTTCTTC. It specifies CASSSAPSRTSGAYNEQFF.

This rearrangement joins TRBV5-1 to TRBJ1-1; the match to TRBD1 covers 8 bases. This CDR3 region has 16 residues. Germline assignment: CDR1 SGHRS and CDR2 YFSETQ. V gave up 3 bases and J gave up 0 bases; unmatched junction bases: 7. CDR3 sequence reads: CASSSGTTGVNTEAFF. CDR3 sequence (DNA): TGCGCCAGCAGCTCTGGCACGACAGGGGTGAACACTGAAGCTTTCTTT.